This T cell receptor (beta chain) was sequenced in a study of blood T cell repertoires in COVID-19. Study details: T cells, B-cell-depleted T cells, or PBMCs supplied cDNA or gDNA.

Data came from immunoSEQ multiplex PCR; TCRdb stores just in-frame clones and leaves some out. The sample carries a few hundred thousand clones, roughly 90% recorded once. The CDR3 length is 12 residues. V was clipped by 0 bases and J by 6 bases, with 7 bases between them. From germline, CDR1 is SGDLS and CDR2 YYNGEE. The sequenced material came from peripheral blood. This clonotype was sampled from a man between 18 and 35 years old with active or convalescent COVID-19. This chain uses TRBV9 with TRBJ2-7, with D uncertain. CDR3 sequence: CASSVGHSEQYF. Here the CDR3 DNA reads TGTGCCAGCAGCGTAGGGCACAGCGAGCAGTACTTC.